The present T cell receptor (beta chain) was sequenced within a study of shared clonotypes between healthy human individuals. Study-level information: A couple of women and a few men aged 18 to 49 made up the donors. Donors had three CD4 naive, three CD4 memory, two CD8 naive and one CD8 memory plate apiece.

Per the germline V gene, CDR1 is MNHEY and CDR2 is SVGAGI. The CDR3 covers 15 residues. V lost 6 bases, J lost 0 bases, and 15 bases lay in between. Notes on this clone: Antigen: not known.

Naivety among CD8 cells was defined by CD45RO negativity and positive CCR7 selection, thereby excluding terminally differentiated effector memory CD45RA+ cells. The data were produced by immunoSEQ multiplex PCR, yet TCRdb's version contains in-frame clones alone and is incomplete. Of 660,000 or so clones listed, 96% were seen once; the top ten hold approximately 0.1%. Findings and limits, study-wide: Naive subsets tended to show greater estimated richness than memory subsets.

Sequenced sample: naive CD8+ T cells sorted from blood. The origin of this receptor is a woman aged 30 to 39 in good health. The chain uses TRBV6-5 and TRBJ2-7, with a possible D match to TRBD1 (7 bases). CDR3 protein: CASRITGEDSYEQYF. DNA of the CDR3: TGTGCCAGCAGAATTACAGGGGAGGACTCCTACGAGCAGTACTTC.